This T cell receptor beta chain was captured in a study of CD8 T cells in ankylosing spondylitis. Findings of the study overall: There was a TCR beta motif, made of fewer than 10 highly homologous variants, that appeared characteristic of ankylosing spondylitis blood.

This CDR3 has 15 amino acids. Trimming removed 6 bases from V and 5 bases from J; junction bases left unmatched: 10. The germline V gene has CDR1 SNHLY and CDR2 FYNNEI. Quantitative 5'-RACE was performed with molecular barcodes, and it yielded the TCR beta libraries. TCRdb re-derived calls from the 5' RACE reads in MiXCR, one entry per CDR3 protein. The sample lists roughly 160,000 distinct CDR3 sequences; just over 9.5% were seen once. This clonotype was counted a few times. Its target is not known. Sample: blood, either unsorted or a sorted T cell fraction (not recorded which). The chain recombines TRBV2 with TRBJ2-5; 9 bases fit TRBD1. This clonotype was sampled from a female donor with ankylosing spondylitis or in good health (not recorded which). DNA of the CDR3: TGTGCCAGCAGCCCCGGGACAGGGTTAATTGAGACCCAGTACTTC. It translates to CASSPGTGLIETQYF.